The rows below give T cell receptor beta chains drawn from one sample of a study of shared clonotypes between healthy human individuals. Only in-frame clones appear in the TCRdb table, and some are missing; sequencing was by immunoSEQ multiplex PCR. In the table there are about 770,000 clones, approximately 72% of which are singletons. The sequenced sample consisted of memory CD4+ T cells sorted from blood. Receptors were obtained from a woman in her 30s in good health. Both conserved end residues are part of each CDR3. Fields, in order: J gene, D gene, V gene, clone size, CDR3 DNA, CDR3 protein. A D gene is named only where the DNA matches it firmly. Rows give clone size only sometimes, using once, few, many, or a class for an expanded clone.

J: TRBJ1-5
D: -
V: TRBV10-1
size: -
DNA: TGCGCCAGCAGTGAGTTAACGGAACAGCCCCAGCATTTT
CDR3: CASSELTEQPQHF

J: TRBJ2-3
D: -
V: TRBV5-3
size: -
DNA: TGTGCCAGTGAGACGCTATGTCAGTATTTT
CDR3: CASETLCQYF

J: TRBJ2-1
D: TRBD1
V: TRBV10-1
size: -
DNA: TGCGCCAGCAGCAAACCGGGACAGGGGCAAGAGGAGCAGTTCTTC
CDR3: CASSKPGQGQEEQFF

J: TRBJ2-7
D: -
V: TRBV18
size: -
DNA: TGTGCCAGCTCACGTTCCGGGTCCTACGAGCAGTACTTC
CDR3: CASSRSGSYEQYF

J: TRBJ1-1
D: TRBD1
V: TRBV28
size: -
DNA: TGTGCCAGCAGTTCCCCGGGACAGGCGAACACTGAAGCTTTCTTT
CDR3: CASSSPGQANTEAFF

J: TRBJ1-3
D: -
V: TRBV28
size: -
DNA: TGTGCCAGCGGCTCGGGAGGGGGATCTGGAAACACCATATATTTT
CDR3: CASGSGGGSGNTIYF

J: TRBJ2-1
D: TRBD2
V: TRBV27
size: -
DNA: TGTGCCAGCAGTAGGCTAGCGGGAGGATACAATGAGCAGTTCTTC
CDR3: CASSRLAGGYNEQFF

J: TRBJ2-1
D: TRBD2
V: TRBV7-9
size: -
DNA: TGTGCCAGCACCCTTAGACTAGCGGGAGTTGTATATAGTGAGCAGTTCTTC
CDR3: CASTLRLAGVVYSEQFF

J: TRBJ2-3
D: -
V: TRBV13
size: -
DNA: TGTGCCAGCAGCTTAGGGGATAGCGGCACAGATACGCAGTATTTT
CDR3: CASSLGDSGTDTQYF

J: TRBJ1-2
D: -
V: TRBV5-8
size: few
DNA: TGTGCCAGCAGCTTGCGGGGTCCCTATGGCTACACCTTC
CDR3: CASSLRGPYGYTF

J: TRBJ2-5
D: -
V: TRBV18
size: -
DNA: TGTGCCAGCTCACCGGGAAACCAAGAGACCCAGTACTTC
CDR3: CASSPGNQETQYF

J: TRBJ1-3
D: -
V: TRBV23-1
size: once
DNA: TGCGCCAGCAGTCAATCCCATCCTTTAAACACCATATATTTT
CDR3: CASSQSHPLNTIYF

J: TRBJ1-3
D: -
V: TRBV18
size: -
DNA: TGTGCCAGCTCACCAACGCGCTCTGGAAACACCATATATTTT
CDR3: CASSPTRSGNTIYF